This T cell receptor (beta chain) was recorded in a study of identical twins. The CDR3 loop spans 15 amino acids. V was trimmed by 5 bases and J by 0 bases, leaving 11 bases between them. The V gene's germline CDR1 is MDHEN and CDR2 SYDVKM. It was template switching that added a universal primer site, and there were unique molecular identifiers on the cDNA. Each CDR3 protein gets one entry after TCRdb re-called the 5' RACE reads with MiXCR. This sample carries 550,000 to 800,000 distinct CDR3 sequences, about 7% of them seen once, and the ten largest clones take about 1.6%. As concerns this clonotype: Its antigen is as yet unknown.

Regarding the study as a whole: Whereas memory repertoires showed no such difference, abundant cord blood beta clonotypes carried fewer insertions. Cross-sectional statistics, not tracking of the same donors, supported the conclusions.

These data also formed part of another study, on yellow fever vaccine responses in identical twins.

The chain couples TRBV28 to TRBJ1-3; unclear D gene. The receptor's source is a woman aged 18-29 years in good health. Input material: PBMCs. The CDR3, as DNA: TGTGCCAGCAGTCCCTTTTGGTCCTCTGGAAACACCATATATTTT. It specifies CASSPFWSSGNTIYF. The full variable domain, its missing parts supplied by reference TRBV28 and TRBJ1-3, is DVKVTQSSRYLVKRTGEKVFLECVQDMDHENMFWYRQDPGLGLRLIYFSYDVKMKEKGDIPEGYSVSREKKERFSLILESASTNQTSMYLCASSPFWSSGNTIYFGEGSWLTVV.